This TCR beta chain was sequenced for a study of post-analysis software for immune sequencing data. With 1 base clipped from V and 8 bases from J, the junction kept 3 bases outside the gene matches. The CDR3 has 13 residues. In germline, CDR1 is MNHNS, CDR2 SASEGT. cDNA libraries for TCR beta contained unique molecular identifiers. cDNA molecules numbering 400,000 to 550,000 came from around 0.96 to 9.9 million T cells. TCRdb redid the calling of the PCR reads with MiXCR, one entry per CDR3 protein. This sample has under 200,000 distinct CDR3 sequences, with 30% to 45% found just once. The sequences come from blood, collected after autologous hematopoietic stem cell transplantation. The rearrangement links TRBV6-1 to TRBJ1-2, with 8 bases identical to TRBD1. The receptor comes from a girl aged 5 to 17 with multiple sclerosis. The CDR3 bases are TGTGCCAGCAGTGAAGACAGGGGGGACGGCTACACCTTC. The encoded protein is CASSEDRGDGYTF.